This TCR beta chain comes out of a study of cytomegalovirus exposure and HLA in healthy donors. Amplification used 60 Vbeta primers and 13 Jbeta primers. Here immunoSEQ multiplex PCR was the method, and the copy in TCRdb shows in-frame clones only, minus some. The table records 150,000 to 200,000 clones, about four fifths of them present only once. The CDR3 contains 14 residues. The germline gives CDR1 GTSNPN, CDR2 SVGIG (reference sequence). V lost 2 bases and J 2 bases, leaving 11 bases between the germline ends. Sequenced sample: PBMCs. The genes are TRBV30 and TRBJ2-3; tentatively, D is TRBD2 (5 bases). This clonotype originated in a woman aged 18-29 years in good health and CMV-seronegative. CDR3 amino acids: CAWSTTGNTDTQYF. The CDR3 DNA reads TGTGCCTGGAGTACTACGGGAAACACAGATACGCAGTATTTT.